Detailed here is one T cell receptor beta chain. Its specificity is not known. The data belong to a study of cytomegalovirus exposure and HLA in healthy donors. Overall study results and limits: Earlier analysis yielded a pattern in which most TCR beta V segments were productive about 90% or about 30% of the time. Sequencing likely caused a cluster of highly shared sequence variants. Analysis was carried out at a later point, and it linked a missense DCLRE1C variant to TCR beta V- and J-gene trimming. Versus the approximately 700-donor mean, an Asian-associated ancestry cluster reportedly showed fewer N-insertions in a later analysis.

Amplification used 60 Vbeta primers and 13 Jbeta primers. Sequencing was performed with immunoSEQ multiplex PCR; in TCRdb, only in-frame clones are kept and a portion is missing. The table has roughly 88,000 clones, around 80% seen once; the top ten hold roughly 5%. The specimen sequenced was PBMCs. The sequence was obtained from a man aged 30 to 39 in good health and CMV-seropositive.

The CDR3 region has the DNA TGTGCCAGCAGTGAAGCGTGGGGCCCCTACAATGAGCAGTTCTTC. Translated, it gives CASSEAWGPYNEQFF. J is TRBJ2-1 and V is TRBV6-1; D perhaps matches TRBD1 (5 bases). Trimming cost V 0 bases and J 2 bases, with 8 bases left between them. This CDR3 spans 15 amino acids. CDR1 and CDR2 from the germline V gene are MNHNS and SASEGT.